Listed below are T cell receptor beta chains from one sample, sequenced in a study of cytomegalovirus exposure and HLA in healthy donors. Assay used: immunoSEQ multiplex PCR; TCRdb lists only in-frame clones, some missing. The data show roughly 180,000 clones, 77% seen once. The sequencing input was PBMCs. Receptor source: a man younger than 35 in good health and CMV-seronegative. Both conserved end residues are part of each CDR3. D genes are given only for firm matches. Expanded clones are given a class, and other clones once, few, many or no size at all.

j_gene: TRBJ2-1; d_gene: TRBD2; abundance: -; v_gene: TRBV15; CDR3aa: CATSRDSGLAGYNEQFF; CDR3nt: TGTGCCACCAGCAGAGATAGCGGACTAGCGGGTTACAATGAGCAGTTCTTC
j_gene: TRBJ2-5; d_gene: TRBD2; abundance: -; v_gene: TRBV18; CDR3aa: CASSLAGAQETQYF; CDR3nt: TGTGCCAGCTCATTAGCGGGGGCTCAAGAGACCCAGTACTTC
j_gene: TRBJ1-6; d_gene: -; abundance: -; v_gene: TRBV7-8; CDR3aa: CASSLVTGSSYNSPLHF; CDR3nt: TGTGCCAGCAGCCTCGTAACAGGGAGCTCCTATAATTCACCCCTCCACTTT
j_gene: TRBJ2-1; d_gene: TRBD2; abundance: -; v_gene: TRBV11-3; CDR3aa: CASSLRAGSYNEQFF; CDR3nt: TGTGCCAGCAGCTTAAGAGCGGGGTCGTACAATGAGCAGTTCTTC
j_gene: TRBJ1-2; d_gene: -; abundance: -; v_gene: TRBV25-1; CDR3aa: CASSYTGTPIYGYTF; CDR3nt: TGTGCCAGCTCTTATACCGGGACACCTATATATGGCTACACCTTC
j_gene: TRBJ1-1; d_gene: -; abundance: -; v_gene: TRBV13; CDR3aa: CASSAANGRTEAFF; CDR3nt: TGTGCCAGCAGCGCCGCAAACGGGAGGACTGAAGCTTTCTTT
j_gene: TRBJ2-3; d_gene: -; abundance: few; v_gene: TRBV18; CDR3aa: CASSPRGARTDTQYF; CDR3nt: TGTGCCAGCTCCCCTCGGGGGGCCAGGACAGATACGCAGTATTTT
j_gene: TRBJ1-2; d_gene: -; abundance: -; v_gene: TRBV19; CDR3aa: CASRHTGARFYTF; CDR3nt: TGTGCCAGTAGGCACACAGGAGCGCGTTTCTACACCTTC
j_gene: TRBJ2-5; d_gene: TRBD2; abundance: few; v_gene: TRBV5-6; CDR3aa: CASSPGLVLETQYF; CDR3nt: TGTGCCAGCAGCCCTGGACTAGTTTTGGAGACCCAGTACTTC
j_gene: TRBJ1-2; d_gene: -; abundance: once; v_gene: TRBV5-1; CDR3aa: CASSPTGYGYTF; CDR3nt: TGCGCCAGCAGTCCTACAGGTTATGGCTACACCTTC
j_gene: TRBJ2-3; d_gene: TRBD2; abundance: -; v_gene: TRBV5-4; CDR3aa: CASSSGLAGGSTDTQYF; CDR3nt: TGTGCCAGCAGCTCGGGACTAGCGGGGGGTTCCACAGATACGCAGTATTTT
j_gene: TRBJ2-1; d_gene: TRBD2; abundance: -; v_gene: TRBV29-1; CDR3aa: CSSRAAGLGVGEQFF; CDR3nt: TGCAGCTCCCGAGCGGCGGGACTAGGGGTCGGAGAGCAGTTCTTC
j_gene: TRBJ1-2; d_gene: -; abundance: -; v_gene: TRBV7-6; CDR3aa: CASSSQSGGADSYTF; CDR3nt: TGTGCCAGCAGCTCACAGTCGGGGGGGGCGGATAGCTACACCTTC
j_gene: TRBJ2-3; d_gene: TRBD2; abundance: -; v_gene: TRBV9; CDR3aa: CASSASGRAIDTQYF; CDR3nt: TGTGCCAGCAGCGCTAGCGGGAGGGCGATAGATACGCAGTATTTT
j_gene: TRBJ2-7; d_gene: TRBD2; abundance: -; v_gene: TRBV20-1; CDR3aa: CRGEGEAGQYF; CDR3nt: TGCAGGGGGGAGGGCGAGGCGGGGCAGTACTTC
j_gene: TRBJ2-4; d_gene: -; abundance: -; v_gene: TRBV30; CDR3aa: CAWSGETGVQYF; CDR3nt: TGTGCCTGGAGTGGGGAGACCGGGGTTCAGTACTTC
j_gene: TRBJ2-5; d_gene: TRBD2; abundance: -; v_gene: TRBV5-6; CDR3aa: CASSFAPASGRQETQYF; CDR3nt: TGTGCCAGCAGCTTCGCCCCTGCTAGCGGGCGCCAAGAGACCCAGTACTTC
j_gene: TRBJ1-2; d_gene: TRBD1; abundance: -; v_gene: TRBV5-6; CDR3aa: CASSSDWDRTGYTF; CDR3nt: TGTGCCAGCAGTTCCGACTGGGACAGGACTGGCTACACCTTC
j_gene: TRBJ2-5; d_gene: TRBD2; abundance: -; v_gene: TRBV19; CDR3aa: CASSIGASGGPQETQYF; CDR3nt: TGTGCCAGTAGTATCGGGGCTAGCGGGGGGCCGCAAGAGACCCAGTACTTC
j_gene: TRBJ2-7; d_gene: TRBD1; abundance: -; v_gene: TRBV4-3; CDR3aa: CASSQETGGGIYEQYF; CDR3nt: TGCGCCAGCAGCCAAGAGACAGGGGGCGGAATCTACGAGCAGTACTTC
j_gene: TRBJ2-7; d_gene: -; abundance: -; v_gene: TRBV30; CDR3aa: CAWSPSSNEQYF; CDR3nt: TGTGCCTGGAGTCCATCTAGCAACGAGCAGTACTTC
j_gene: TRBJ2-3; d_gene: -; abundance: -; v_gene: TRBV5-1; CDR3aa: CASSRGWADSTDTQYF; CDR3nt: TGCGCCAGCAGCCGGGGTTGGGCCGATTCCACAGATACGCAGTATTTT
j_gene: TRBJ2-2; d_gene: -; abundance: many; v_gene: TRBV6-5; CDR3aa: CASSYSMETGELFF; CDR3nt: TGTGCCAGCAGTTACTCGATGGAGACCGGGGAGCTGTTTTTT
j_gene: TRBJ1-4; d_gene: TRBD1; abundance: -; v_gene: TRBV7-6; CDR3aa: CASSLADRGYEKLFF; CDR3nt: TGTGCCAGCAGCTTAGCGGACAGGGGCTATGAAAAACTGTTTTTT
j_gene: TRBJ2-7; d_gene: TRBD2; abundance: few; v_gene: TRBV6-5; CDR3aa: CASSSLAGGLGEQYF; CDR3nt: TGTGCCAGCAGTTCGTTAGCGGGAGGGCTGGGAGAGCAGTACTTC
j_gene: TRBJ1-5; d_gene: -; abundance: -; v_gene: TRBV2; CDR3aa: CASRRGERQPQHF; CDR3nt: TGTGCCAGCAGACGGGGGGAGCGTCAGCCCCAGCATTTT
j_gene: TRBJ1-2; d_gene: -; abundance: once; v_gene: TRBV14; CDR3aa: CASSQRGLRNYGYTF; CDR3nt: TGTGCCAGCAGCCAGCGAGGACTCCGAAACTATGGCTACACCTTC